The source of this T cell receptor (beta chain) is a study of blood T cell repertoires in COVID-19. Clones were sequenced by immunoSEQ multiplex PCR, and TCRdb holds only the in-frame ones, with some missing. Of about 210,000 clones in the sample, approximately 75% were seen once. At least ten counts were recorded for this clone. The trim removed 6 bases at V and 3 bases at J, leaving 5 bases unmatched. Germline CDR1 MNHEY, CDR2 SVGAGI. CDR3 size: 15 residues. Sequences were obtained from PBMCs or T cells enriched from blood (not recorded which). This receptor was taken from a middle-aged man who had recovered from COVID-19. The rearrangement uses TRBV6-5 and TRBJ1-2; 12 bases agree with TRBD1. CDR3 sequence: CASSARDRGHYGYTF. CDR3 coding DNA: TGTGCCAGCAGCGCCCGGGACAGGGGGCACTATGGCTACACCTTC.